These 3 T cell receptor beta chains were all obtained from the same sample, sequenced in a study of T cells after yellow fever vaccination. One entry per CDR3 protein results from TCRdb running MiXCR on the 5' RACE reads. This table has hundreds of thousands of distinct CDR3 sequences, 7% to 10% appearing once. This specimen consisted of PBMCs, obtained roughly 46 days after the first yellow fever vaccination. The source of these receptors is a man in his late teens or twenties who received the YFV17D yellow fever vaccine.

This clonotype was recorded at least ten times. The CDR3 region is CASSFRPRTGGGETQYF. DNA of the CDR3: TGTGCCAGCAGCTTCCGCCCGAGGACAGGGGGCGGTGAGACCCAGTACTTC. J is TRBJ2-5 and V is TRBV7-2; 11 bases map to TRBD1. After removal of 3 bases from V and 5 bases from J, the junction contained 11 bases not matched to a gene. The length of the CDR3 is 17 residues. Germline CDR1 is SGHTA and CDR2 is FQGNSA.

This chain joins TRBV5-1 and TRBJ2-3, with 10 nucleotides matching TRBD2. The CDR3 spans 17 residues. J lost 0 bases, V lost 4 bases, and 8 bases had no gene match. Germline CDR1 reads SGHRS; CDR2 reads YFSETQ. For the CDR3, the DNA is TGCGCCAGCAGCCCGGATGGACTAGCGGCTAGCACAGATACGCAGTATTTT. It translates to CASSPDGLAASTDTQYF. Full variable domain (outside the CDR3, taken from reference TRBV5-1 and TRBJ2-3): KAGVTQTPRYLIKTRGQQVTLSCSPISGHRSVSWYQQTPGQGLQFLFEYFSETQRNKGNFPGRFSGRQFSNSRSEMNVSTLELGDSALYLCASSPDGLAASTDTQYFGPGTRLTVL.

CDR3 bases: TGTGCCAGCATCACCTCCAGGGACACTGAAGCTTTCTTT. As protein: CASITSRDTEAFF. The V and J genes are TRBV6-1 and TRBJ1-1; the D gene is possibly TRBD1 (5 bases). The CDR3 covers 13 residues. Germline CDR1 MNHNS, CDR2 SASEGT. Trimming removed 7 bases from V and 3 bases from J, with 12 bases in between.